These T cell receptor beta chains were read from a single sample in a study of T cells expressing NK-cell markers. After re-calling the 5' RACE reads, TCRdb lists one entry per CDR3 protein, DNA absent. The record lists some 340,000 distinct CDR3 sequences, of which the ten most abundant hold roughly 5.2%. The sample comprised blood T cells: a sorted CD56 or NKG2C T cell subset, CD4+ or CD8+ T cells, or bulk PBMC T cells (not recorded which). The receptors originated from a man aged 18 to 69 in good health. The CDR3 runs from the conserved cysteine through the conserved F or W.

V	length	J	CDR3
TRBV6-2/TRBV6-3	14	TRBJ1-5	CATWRQGGTQPQHF
TRBV7-2	14	TRBJ2-7	CASSPVSGGREQYF
TRBV7-9	16	TRBJ2-7	CASSAAGTGGTYEQYF
TRBV6-5	18	TRBJ2-4	CASSKSMARGRVKNIQYF
TRBV2	12	TRBJ2-1	CASKGPYNEQFF
TRBV20-1	12	TRBJ2-7	CSAIGATYEQYF
TRBV6-4	14	TRBJ2-2	CASSSVPHTGELFF
TRBV29-1	12	TRBJ1-1	CSVKGFVTEAFF
TRBV6-5	19	TRBJ2-6	CASNFPLSGGSSGANVLTF
TRBV20-1	13	TRBJ1-6	CSARTGMVSPLHF
TRBV11-2	19	TRBJ2-2	CASSPATGRRGMNTGELFF
TRBV11-3	16	TRBJ2-2	CASSPWGTANTGELFF
TRBV7-9	17	TRBJ1-4	CASSLGSEFSTNEKLFF
TRBV6-2/TRBV6-3	18	TRBJ2-7	CAISFPLGLAGGTYEQYF
TRBV7-8	14	TRBJ2-5	CASSWGTLQETQYF
TRBV5-6	16	TRBJ2-3	CASSLGAVEHSDTQYF